The table lists the clone carrying this TCR beta chain with a few counts. What it binds is unknown. All the patients suffered relapse after autologous stem cell transplantation, and brentuximab vedotin exposure differed. The patients, who had relapsed/refractory classical Hodgkin lymphoma, achieved best responses of complete response, partial response or progressive disease. The sample belongs to a study of PD-1 blockade in classical Hodgkin lymphoma. Study findings and constraints: Nivolumab initiation under 1 year post-ASCT meant exclusion. Underlying causes for the observed repertoire differences were not defined, possibly disease activity or prior therapy. Those achieving complete response showed baseline diversity like newly diagnosed patients.

Profiling relied on immunoSEQ multiplex PCR, and the TCRdb table lists in-frame clones only, not all of them. The sample has approximately 36,000 clones; roughly two thirds are singletons. Germline V gene sequence: CDR1 MGHRA, CDR2 YSYEKL. V lost 1 base and J lost 3, with 13 bases in between. This CDR3 contains 15 residues. The sequence came from a human donor with classical Hodgkin lymphoma. This specimen consisted of peripheral blood mononuclear cells (PBMCs), obtained before the second cycle of nivolumab. This sequence joins TRBV4-1 and TRBJ2-7; D gene ambiguous. DNA of the CDR3: TGCGCCAGCAGCCAAGTGGTCGGTCTTGGCTACGAGCAGTACTTC. Translating gives CASSQVVGLGYEQYF.